The T cell receptor (beta chain) under discussion was sequenced for a study of blood T cells in healthy people across ages. V was shortened by 8 bases and J by 4 bases, with 20 bases between the two germline ends. The CDR3 totals 15 residues. In its sample, this clonotype was seen a few times. It was with a sample-barcoded 5' primer and a J-beta primer mix that a second PCR of roughly 7 to 12 cycles was run. TCRdb recomputed calls from the 5' RACE reads with MiXCR, one row per CDR3 protein. The sample shows around 1,000,000 distinct CDR3 sequences, roughly 24% of them seen only once. Separately, the same data were catalogued under a study of T cells of mothers and their children.

The specimen sequenced was blood. The TCR sequence derives from a girl aged 2 to 10 in good health. The chain carries TRBV12-3 or TRBV12-4 and TRBJ1-1; perhaps TRBD1 as D (5 bases). DNA of the CDR3: TGTGCCAGCTCGATAAACGTCGGGGGGAGCACTGAAGCTTTCTTT. Protein: CASSINVGGSTEAFF.